Reported below is one TCR beta chain. The germline V gene encodes CDR1 MDHEN and CDR2 SYDVKM. V was shortened by 2 bases and J by 2 bases, with 10 bases between the two germline ends. CDR3 length: 14 amino acids. The sample originates from a study of blood T cell repertoires in COVID-19. The wider study: The origin of the acute and convalescent COVID-19 samples was the United States, Italy and Spain. T cells, B-cell-depleted T cells, or PBMCs supplied cDNA or gDNA.

Per the authors' pipeline: Scientists estimated how many nucleated cells there were by amplifying reference gene primers. The repertoire was sequenced with immunoSEQ multiplex PCR; TCRdb's copy has only in-frame clones and lacks some. That table supplies the V and J calls and clone size; D and trimming were determined from the DNA. In the table there are about 130,000 clones, approximately 89% of which are singletons. This sequence originates from a man aged 45-65 years with acute or convalescent COVID-19. Sequencing was performed on peripheral blood. V gene TRBV28 combines with J gene TRBJ2-7; D ambiguous. For the CDR3, the DNA is TGTGCCAGCAGTTTAGGGCTTCCTACCTACGAGCAGTACTTC. Its translation is CASSLGLPTYEQYF.